This T cell receptor beta chain was documented in a study of early stage breast cancer tumors. Study at large: Of around 16 invasive breast tumors, twelve were hormone receptor-positive, HER2-negative. Average read coverage per sample was 9 to 10-fold. Whole-study findings and limits: Blood repertoires resembled normal breast more than tumor.

Using immunoSEQ multiplex PCR, the repertoire was profiled, and TCRdb retains in-frame clones only, with some absent. Seen here are around 6,500 clones, around 69% observed once, and the top ten hold roughly 13%. Germline CDR1 and CDR2: MNHEY and SVGAGI. J gave up 7 bases and V 6 bases, and 8 bases lay outside the gene matches. The CDR3 loop spans 15 amino acids. Enough DNA from normal breast tissue often took 100-300 mg. A few counts support this clone. The antigen is unknown. This chain links TRBV6-5 with TRBJ1-4, with 10 positions matching TRBD1. The clonotype was recovered from a person in their fifties with breast cancer. Sample: normal breast tissue next to the tumor. CDR3 DNA sequence: TGTGCCAGCAGAAGACAGGGGGCGGGTGGTGAAAAACTGTTTTTT. It specifies CASRRQGAGGEKLFF.